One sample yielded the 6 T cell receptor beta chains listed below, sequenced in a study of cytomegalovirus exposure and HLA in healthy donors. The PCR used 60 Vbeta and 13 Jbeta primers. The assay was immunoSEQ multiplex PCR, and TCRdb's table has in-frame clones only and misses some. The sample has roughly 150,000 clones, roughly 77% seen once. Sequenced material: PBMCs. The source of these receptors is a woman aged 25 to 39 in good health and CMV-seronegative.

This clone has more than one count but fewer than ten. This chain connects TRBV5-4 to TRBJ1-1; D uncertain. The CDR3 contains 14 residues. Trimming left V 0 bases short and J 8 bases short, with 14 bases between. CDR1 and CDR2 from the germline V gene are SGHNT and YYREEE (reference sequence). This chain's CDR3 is CASSLGGEAGEAFF. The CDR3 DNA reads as TGTGCCAGCAGCTTGGGCGGGGAGGCGGGCGAAGCTTTCTTT.

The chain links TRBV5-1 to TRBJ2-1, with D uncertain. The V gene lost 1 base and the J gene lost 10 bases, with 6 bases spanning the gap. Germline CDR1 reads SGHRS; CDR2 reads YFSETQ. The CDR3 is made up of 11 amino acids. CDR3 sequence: CASSLYKEQFF. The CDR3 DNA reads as TGCGCCAGCAGCTTGTATAAAGAGCAGTTCTTC.

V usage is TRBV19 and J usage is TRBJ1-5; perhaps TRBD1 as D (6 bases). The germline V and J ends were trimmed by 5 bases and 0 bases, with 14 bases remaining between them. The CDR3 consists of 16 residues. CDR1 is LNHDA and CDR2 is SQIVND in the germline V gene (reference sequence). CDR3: CASSGTDSYSNQPQHF. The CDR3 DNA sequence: TGTGCCAGTAGTGGGACGGACAGTTATAGCAATCAGCCCCAGCATTTT. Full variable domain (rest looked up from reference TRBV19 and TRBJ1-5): DGGITQSPKYLFRKEGQNVTLSCEQNLNHDAMYWYRQDPGQGLRLIYYSQIVNDFQKGDIAEGYSVSREKKESFPLTVTSAQKNPTAFYLCASSGTDSYSNQPQHFGDGTRLSIL.

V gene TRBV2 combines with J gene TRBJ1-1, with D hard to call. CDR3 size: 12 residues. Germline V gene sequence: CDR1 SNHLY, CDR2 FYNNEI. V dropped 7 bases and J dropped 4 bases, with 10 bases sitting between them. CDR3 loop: CASKSGSTEAFF. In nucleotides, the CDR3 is TGTGCCAGCAAGTCTGGGAGCACTGAAGCTTTCTTT.

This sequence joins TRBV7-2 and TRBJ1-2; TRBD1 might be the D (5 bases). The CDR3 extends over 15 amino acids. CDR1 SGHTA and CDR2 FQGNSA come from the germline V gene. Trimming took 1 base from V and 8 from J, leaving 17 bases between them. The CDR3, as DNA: TGTGCCAGCAGCTTAGGGGGGGGACCCGAGGGGGGCTACACCTTC. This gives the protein CASSLGGGPEGGYTF. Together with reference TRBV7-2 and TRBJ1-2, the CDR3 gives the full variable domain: GAGVSQSPSNKVTEKGKDVELRCDPISGHTALYWYRQSLGQGLEFLIYFQGNSAPDKSGLPSDRFSAERTGGSVSTLTIQRTQQEDSAVYLCASSLGGGPEGGYTFGSGTRLTVV.

CDR3 sequence (DNA): TGCGCCAGCAGCTTTAGTAGCGGGTACCTCAGCACAGATACGCAGTATTTT. It codes for CASSFSSGYLSTDTQYF. The J gene is TRBJ2-3, the V gene TRBV5-1; 7 bases align to TRBD2. Per germline, CDR1 SGHRS and CDR2 YFSETQ. The CDR3 has 17 residues. With V trimmed by 2 bases and J by 0 bases, 9 bases remained unmatched.